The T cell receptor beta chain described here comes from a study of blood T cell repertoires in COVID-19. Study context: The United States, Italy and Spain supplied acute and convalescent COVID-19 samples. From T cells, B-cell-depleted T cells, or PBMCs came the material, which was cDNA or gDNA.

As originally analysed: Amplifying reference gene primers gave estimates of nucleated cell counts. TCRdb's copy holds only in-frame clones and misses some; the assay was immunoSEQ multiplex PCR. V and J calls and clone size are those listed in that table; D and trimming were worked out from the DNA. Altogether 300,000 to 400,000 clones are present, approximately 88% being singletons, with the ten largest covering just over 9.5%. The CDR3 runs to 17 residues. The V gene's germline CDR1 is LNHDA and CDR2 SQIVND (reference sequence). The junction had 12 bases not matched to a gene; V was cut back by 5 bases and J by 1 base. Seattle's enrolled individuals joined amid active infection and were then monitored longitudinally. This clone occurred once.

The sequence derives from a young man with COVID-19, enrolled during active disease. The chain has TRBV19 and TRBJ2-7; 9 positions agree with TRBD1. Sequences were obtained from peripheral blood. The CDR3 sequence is CASSLSTGTGKSYEQYF. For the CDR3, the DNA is TGTGCCAGTAGTCTTTCAACCGGGACAGGGAAGTCCTACGAGCAGTACTTC.